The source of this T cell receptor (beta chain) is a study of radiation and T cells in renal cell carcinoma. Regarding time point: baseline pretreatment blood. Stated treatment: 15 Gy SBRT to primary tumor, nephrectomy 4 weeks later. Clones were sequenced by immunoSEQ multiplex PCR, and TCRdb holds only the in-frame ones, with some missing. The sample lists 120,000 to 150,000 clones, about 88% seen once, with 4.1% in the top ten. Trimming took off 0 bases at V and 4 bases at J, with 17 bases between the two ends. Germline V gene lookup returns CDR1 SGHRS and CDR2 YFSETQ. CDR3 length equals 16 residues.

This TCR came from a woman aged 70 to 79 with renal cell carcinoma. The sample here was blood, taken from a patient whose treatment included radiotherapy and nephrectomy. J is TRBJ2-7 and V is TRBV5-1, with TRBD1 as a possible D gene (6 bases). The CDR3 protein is CASSLGHLQGGYEQYF. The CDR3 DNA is TGCGCCAGCAGCTTGGGGCACTTACAGGGTGGGTACGAGCAGTACTTC.